The 6 T cell receptor beta chains below come from one sample, sequenced in a study of memory CD4+ T cells and cytomegalovirus serostatus. Assay used: immunoSEQ multiplex PCR; TCRdb lists only in-frame clones, some missing. The sample lists about 54,000 clones, around 77% occurring once. The sort gate was single viable CD3+CD4+CD8-CD45RO+ cells for memory CD4+ T cells. The sequenced material came from memory CD4+ T cells from blood. Receptors originate from an adult in good health and CMV-seronegative.

The chain joins TRBV7-2 to TRBJ2-1; 13 nucleotides line up with TRBD2. The V gene end was trimmed by 6 bases and the J gene end by 12 bases; junction bases not matched to a gene: 11. The CDR3 is 15 amino acids. Germline V gene data show CDR1 as SGHTA and CDR2 as FQGNSA. DNA of the CDR3: TGTGCCAGCAGGCCCGGGACTAGCGGGGCCCGAACGCAGTTCTTC. Its protein is CASRPGTSGARTQFF.

V usage is TRBV18 and J usage is TRBJ1-1; 7 bases match TRBD1. The CDR3 extends over 16 amino acids. Germline V gene data show CDR1 as KGHSH and CDR2 as LQKENI. Trimming at V came to 3 bases and at J to 0 bases, leaving 7 bases not matched to a gene. DNA of the CDR3: TGTGCCAGCTCACCTCGGCCGGGACAGCTGAACACTGAAGCTTTCTTT. This gives the protein CASSPRPGQLNTEAFF.

The rearrangement links TRBV11-2 to TRBJ1-4, with a tentative D call TRBD1 (5 bases). V was trimmed by 3 bases and J by 8 bases, leaving 16 bases between them. The CDR3 has 15 residues. Germline V gene sequence: CDR1 SGHAT, CDR2 FQNNGV. CDR3 sequence reads: CASSLTGGLMEKLFF. In DNA form, the CDR3 reads TGTGCCAGCAGCTTGACGGGGGGACTAATGGAAAAACTGTTTTTT.

The chain employs TRBV7-2 and TRBJ1-2, with no clear D. V dropped 0 bases and J dropped 3 bases, with 11 bases sitting between them. In germline, CDR1 is SGHTA, CDR2 FQGNSA. The CDR3 has 15 amino acids. CDR3 amino acids: CASSLAGGRDYGYTF. DNA for the CDR3: TGTGCCAGCAGCTTAGCGGGAGGACGGGACTATGGCTACACCTTC.

V is TRBV25-1 and J is TRBJ1-4, with 7 bases fitting TRBD1. The CDR3 sequence is 14 residues long. Germline lookup yields CDR1 MGHDK and CDR2 SYGVNS. V was pared by 4 bases and J by 5 bases, with 4 bases of the junction left unmatched. CDR3 in amino acids: CASSVRGGNEKLFF. CDR3 in DNA: TGTGCCAGCAGTGTCAGGGGGGGGAATGAAAAACTGTTTTTT.

The V call is TRBV19, the J call TRBJ1-2; 7 bases are a match to TRBD1. This CDR3 is 11 amino acids long. Trimming cost V 8 bases and J 8 bases; bases outside gene matches: 5. Germline CDR1 reads LNHDA; CDR2 reads SQIVND (reference sequence). As DNA, the CDR3 is TGTGCCAGTTGGACAGGACAAGGCTACACCTTC. Encoded protein: CASWTGQGYTF.